The 32 T cell receptor beta chains given below trace back to one sample, sequenced in a study of blood T cell repertoires in COVID-19. Assay used: immunoSEQ multiplex PCR; TCRdb lists only in-frame clones, some missing. The data hold about 160,000 clones, with around nine tenths observed a single time. The sample comprised peripheral blood. Every receptor here comes from a woman between 70 and 85 years old with COVID-19, enrolled during active disease.

The genes are TRBV28 and TRBJ1-6; D is ambiguous. This CDR3 is 15 amino acids long. V was clipped by 2 bases and J by 7 bases, with 12 bases between them. Per germline, CDR1 MDHEN and CDR2 SYDVKM. DNA of the CDR3: TGTGCCAGCAGTTTAAGAGGGCTCGGCAATTCACCCCTCCACTTT. Its translation: CASSLRGLGNSPLHF.

The chain employs TRBV6-5 and TRBJ1-3, with D unresolved. The CDR3 extends over 15 amino acids. Germline assignment: CDR1 MNHEY and CDR2 SVGAGI. V shed 3 bases and J shed 1 base, with 10 bases lying between them. The CDR3 loop reads CASSYRRGSGNTIYF. CDR3 DNA: TGTGCCAGCAGTTATCGCCGAGGATCTGGAAACACCATATATTTT.

This rearrangement joins TRBV5-1 to TRBJ2-5, with a weak D call TRBD2 (5 bases). This CDR3 has 17 residues. Germline lookup yields CDR1 SGHRS and CDR2 YFSETQ. V gave up 0 bases and J gave up 2 bases, with 17 bases separating them. The CDR3 loop is CASSLGLSTAGQETQYF. CDR3 DNA: TGCGCCAGCAGCTTGGGTCTTAGTACCGCGGGTCAAGAGACCCAGTACTTC.

This clone was counted a single time. The chain combines TRBV7-9 with TRBJ2-7, with a tentative D call TRBD1 (6 bases). Per germline, CDR1 SEHNR and CDR2 FQNEAQ (reference sequence). The CDR3 is 12 residues long. The ends were cut back, 1 base at V and 7 bases at J, with 8 bases in the middle. The CDR3 DNA follows: TGTGCCAGCAGCTTAGAAGGGGGAGAGCAGTACTTC. This gives the protein CASSLEGGEQYF.

This rearrangement joins TRBV30 to TRBJ2-2; D remains unclear. In germline, CDR1 is GTSNPN, CDR2 SVGIG (reference sequence). The CDR3 consists of 12 residues. V was pared by 3 bases and J by 2 bases, with 4 bases between. CDR3 loop: CAWSLNTGELFF. Written as DNA, the CDR3 is TGTGCCTGGAGCCTTAACACCGGGGAGCTGTTTTTT.

A single count supports this clone. This chain links TRBV19 with TRBJ1-1; no reliable D call. Germline-derived CDR1 and CDR2 are LNHDA and SQIVND (reference sequence). Trimming pared 7 bases from V and 4 bases from J, leaving 19 bases between. The CDR3 has 15 amino acids. For the CDR3, the DNA is TGTGCCAGTACCAGTATAGGATTAGCGGGCACTGAAGCTTTCTTT. It yields the protein CASTSIGLAGTEAFF. The variable domain in full, completed from reference TRBV19 and TRBJ1-1, reads DGGITQSPKYLFRKEGQNVTLSCEQNLNHDAMYWYRQDPGQGLRLIYYSQIVNDFQKGDIAEGYSVSREKKESFPLTVTSAQKNPTAFYLCASTSIGLAGTEAFFGQGTRLTVV.

The chain links TRBV19 to TRBJ2-7; the match to TRBD2 covers 8 bases. Per the germline V gene, CDR1 is LNHDA and CDR2 is SQIVND (reference sequence). The CDR3 is made up of 15 amino acids. The V gene end was trimmed by 4 bases and the J gene end by 4 bases; junction bases not matched to a gene: 9. The CDR3 here is CASSKGWSGGYEQYF. For the CDR3, the DNA is TGTGCCAGTAGTAAGGGGTGGAGCGGGGGTTACGAGCAGTACTTC.

CDR3 protein: CASSPTGGETQYF. The CDR3 DNA reads TGTGCCAGCTCACCAACGGGGGGAGAGACCCAGTACTTC. The chain is built from TRBV18 and TRBJ2-5, with 7 bases identical to TRBD2. The CDR3 has 13 residues. Germline V gene lookup returns CDR1 KGHSH and CDR2 LQKENI. The J segment lost 4 bases and the V segment lost 2 bases, leaving 1 base of the junction unmatched.

V gene TRBV6-5 combines with J gene TRBJ1-6; D possibly corresponds to TRBD1 (6 bases). CDR1 is MNHEY, CDR2 SVGAGI, per germline. The CDR3 extends over 14 amino acids. V gave up 7 bases and J gave up 10 bases, with 17 bases separating them. The CDR3 region is CASNEGGLRSPLHF. The CDR3 nucleotides read TGTGCCAGCAACGAGGGGGGGTTGCGATCACCCCTCCACTTT.

The chain joins TRBV5-1 to TRBJ2-3; possible D gene TRBD1, 5 bases. The CDR3 runs to 14 residues. Trimming stripped 6 bases from V and 1 base from J, with 12 bases between. Germline CDR1 reads SGHRS; CDR2 reads YFSETQ. The CDR3 spells CASTPKGGTDTQYF. CDR3 DNA sequence: TGCGCCAGCACCCCCAAAGGGGGCACAGATACGCAGTATTTT.

J is TRBJ2-3 and V is TRBV24-1, with a weak D call TRBD1 (5 bases). There are 16 residues in the CDR3. V lost 0 bases, J lost 1 base, and 10 bases lay in between. Per the germline V gene, CDR1 is KGHDR and CDR2 is SFDVKD. CDR3 nucleotide sequence: TGTGCCACCAGTGATTTGAGGGGTAGAGGCACAGATACGCAGTATTTT. Encoded protein: CATSDLRGRGTDTQYF.

V is TRBV5-1 and J is TRBJ1-1; 10 nucleotides line up with TRBD1. CDR1 and CDR2 from the germline V gene are SGHRS and YFSETQ. The ends lost 4 bases at V and 11 bases at J; junction bases unmatched: 8. The CDR3 loop spans 13 amino acids. The CDR3 loop is CASSPGTGEKAFF. Written as DNA, the CDR3 is TGCGCCAGCAGCCCGGGGACAGGGGAAAAGGCTTTCTTT.

CDR3 in amino acids: CASSKGGLGYGYTF. Here the CDR3 DNA reads TGTGCCAGCAGCAAGGGGGGGCTGGGCTATGGCTACACCTTC. V usage is TRBV21-1 and J usage is TRBJ1-2. TRBV21-1 is shown as a pseudogene. This CDR3 spans 14 amino acids.

This clone has only one observation. The V and J genes are TRBV18 and TRBJ2-1, with TRBD2 identical over 10 bases. This CDR3 comprises 16 residues. V lost 0 bases and J lost 6; bases outside the gene matches: 5. Germline values: CDR1 KGHSH, CDR2 LQKENI. The CDR3, as DNA: TGTGCCAGCTCACCACCCCTTCCTAGCGGGGGCAATGAGCAGTTCTTC. Translation gives CASSPPLPSGGNEQFF.

This clone was found once. This chain joins TRBV19 and TRBJ1-6; 7 bases align to TRBD1. The CDR3 spans 16 residues. CDR1 LNHDA and CDR2 SQIVND come from the germline V gene (reference sequence). V dropped 3 bases and J dropped 2; count of bases not matched to a gene: 4. The CDR3, as DNA: TGTGCCAGTAGTATTAGGCAGGGGGCCTATAATTCACCCCTCCACTTT. It yields the protein CASSIRQGAYNSPLHF. The whole variable domain, filled in from reference TRBV19 and TRBJ1-6, reads DGGITQSPKYLFRKEGQNVTLSCEQNLNHDAMYWYRQDPGQGLRLIYYSQIVNDFQKGDIAEGYSVSREKKESFPLTVTSAQKNPTAFYLCASSIRQGAYNSPLHFGNGTRLTVT.

This rearrangement joins TRBV28 to TRBJ1-3; tentatively, D is TRBD1 (6 bases). This CDR3 comprises 16 residues. V was trimmed by 5 bases and J by 2 bases, leaving 16 bases between them. Germline values: CDR1 MDHEN, CDR2 SYDVKM. CDR3 coding DNA: TGTGCCAGCAGTCCACCACAGGGTTTGACTGGAAACACCATATATTTT. It specifies CASSPPQGLTGNTIYF.

This chain links TRBV10-2 with TRBJ1-2, with 12 bases identical to TRBD1. The germline gives CDR1 WSHSY, CDR2 SAAADI. J gave up 7 bases and V 2 bases, and 5 bases lay outside the gene matches. This CDR3 is built from 15 residues. The CDR3 nucleotides read TGCGCCAGCAGTGAGGCCGGGACAGGGGGCAGTGGCTACACCTTC. The encoded protein is CASSEAGTGGSGYTF.

The chain couples TRBV6-5 to TRBJ1-2; D remains unclear. V lost 2 bases, J lost 5 bases, and 12 bases lay in between. This CDR3 is 14 amino acids long. Germline V CDR1 and CDR2: MNHEY, SVGAGI. The DNA for the CDR3 is TGTGCCAGCAGTTACCTCCGGGGAGGATATGGCTACACCTTC. Protein product: CASSYLRGGYGYTF.

The chain uses TRBV4-1 and TRBJ2-1; the match to TRBD1 covers 8 bases. Germline V gene data show CDR1 as MGHRA and CDR2 as YSYEKL. J gave up 8 bases and V 1 base, and 4 bases lay outside the gene matches. The CDR3 is 14 amino acids. Written as DNA, the CDR3 is TGCGCCAGCAGCCAAGGAGCAGGGGGCGATGAGCAGTTCTTC. Its protein product is CASSQGAGGDEQFF.

V usage is TRBV5-1 and J usage is TRBJ1-1; D remains unclear. Germline V gives CDR1 SGHRS, CDR2 YFSETQ. This CDR3 comprises 13 residues. Trimming took 6 bases from V and 7 from J, leaving 16 bases between them. The CDR3 is CASKEPKSGEAFF. The CDR3 bases are TGCGCCAGCAAAGAGCCGAAGAGCGGTGAAGCTTTCTTT.

V usage is TRBV30 and J usage is TRBJ2-3, with D perhaps TRBD2 (6 bases). Between the trimmed V and J ends, which lost 4 bases and 12 bases, there was a span of 17 bases. The CDR3 has 12 residues. Germline V gene sequence: CDR1 GTSNPN, CDR2 SVGIG (reference sequence). The CDR3 here is CAWNRDSVFQYF. In DNA form, the CDR3 reads TGTGCCTGGAATCGGGACTCCGTTTTTCAGTATTTT.

The chain has TRBV21-1 and TRBJ2-7; the table's D call TRBD1 went unverified against the DNA. TRBV21-1 is shown as a pseudogene. The length of the CDR3 is 15 residues. The CDR3 sequence: CASSTGQTLTYEQYF. CDR3 nucleotides: TGTGCCAGCAGCACGGGACAGACTCTGACCTACGAGCAGTACTTC.

This clone has just one count. The V call is TRBV7-9, the J call TRBJ2-7; tentatively, D is TRBD1 (6 bases). Germline V gene lookup returns CDR1 SEHNR and CDR2 FQNEAQ (reference sequence). This CDR3 is built from 15 residues. V lost 5 bases to trimming and J lost 3 bases, with 17 bases between them. This chain's CDR3 is CASSPTSGQYYEQYF. Written as DNA, the CDR3 is TGTGCCAGCAGCCCCACAAGCGGACAGTACTACGAGCAGTACTTC.

The rearrangement joins TRBV27 to TRBJ2-5, with 9 nucleotides matching TRBD2. Trimming took 0 bases from V and 7 from J; bases not matched to a gene: 6. The CDR3 loop spans 15 amino acids. The germline gives CDR1 MNHEY, CDR2 SMNVEV (reference sequence). CDR3 DNA: TGTGCCAGCAGTTTATCAGGCGGGGGGGCGCGGACCCAGTACTTC. It is translated as CASSLSGGGARTQYF.

Written as DNA, the CDR3 is TGTGCCAGCAGCTTAAACAGGGTGGAGGGAAACACCATATATTTT. This codes for CASSLNRVEGNTIYF. The chain couples TRBV7-2 to TRBJ1-3; weak D call: TRBD1 (6 bases). V shed 2 bases and J shed 4 bases, with 12 bases lying between them. Per germline, CDR1 SGHTA and CDR2 FQGNSA. This CDR3 is 15 amino acids long.

In its sample, this clone was seen once. The chain carries TRBV5-1 and TRBJ2-1; no clear D. CDR3 length equals 15 residues. Germline V lookup: CDR1 SGHRS, CDR2 YFSETQ. V shed 2 bases and J shed 0 bases, with 9 bases lying between them. In DNA, the CDR3 is TGCGCCAGCAGCTTCGCACAGACCTCCTACAATGAGCAGTTCTTC. The encoded protein is CASSFAQTSYNEQFF. The full variable domain, rest sourced from reference TRBV5-1 and TRBJ2-1, is KAGVTQTPRYLIKTRGQQVTLSCSPISGHRSVSWYQQTPGQGLQFLFEYFSETQRNKGNFPGRFSGRQFSNSRSEMNVSTLELGDSALYLCASSFAQTSYNEQFFGPGTRLTVL.

V gene TRBV7-2 combines with J gene TRBJ2-1, with unresolved D. The CDR3 spans 16 residues. The germline V gene encodes CDR1 SGHTA and CDR2 FQGNSA. Trimming left V 4 bases short and J 0 bases short, with 13 bases between. CDR3 loop: CASSSLGASSYNEQFF. CDR3 in DNA: TGTGCCAGCAGCTCACTGGGCGCCAGCTCCTACAATGAGCAGTTCTTC.

V usage is TRBV5-1 and J usage is TRBJ1-1; D unclear. V was shortened by 4 bases and J by 4 bases, with 14 bases between the two germline ends. Germline CDR1 is SGHRS and CDR2 is YFSETQ. The CDR3 sequence is 14 residues long. CDR3 in amino acids: CASSPATGITEAFF. The CDR3 DNA is TGCGCCAGCAGCCCCGCCACCGGGATCACTGAAGCTTTCTTT.

V is TRBV6-6 and J is TRBJ2-7; D perhaps matches TRBD1 (6 bases). The CDR3 loop spans 14 amino acids. The V end lost 6 bases, the J end lost 0 bases, and 12 bases lay between the germline ends. CDR1 and CDR2 from the germline V gene are MNHNY and SVGAGI (reference sequence). CDR3 nucleotide sequence: TGTGCCAGCAGCTCGGGACACAGCTCCTACGAGCAGTACTTC. Protein product: CASSSGHSSYEQYF.

The chain joins TRBV12-3 or TRBV12-4 to TRBJ1-1; maybe TRBD1 (6 bases). V lost 6 bases to trimming and J lost 5 bases, with 13 bases between them. The CDR3 extends over 13 amino acids. The CDR3, as DNA: TGTGCCAGCAGCCCCACAGGGAGTACTGAAGCTTTCTTT. Translation: CASSPTGSTEAFF.

V and J are TRBV7-7 and TRBJ2-5; unclear D gene. Deletions cut 1 base from V and 1 base from J, with 10 bases between. The CDR3 extends over 15 amino acids. From germline, CDR1 is SSHAT and CDR2 FNYEAQ (reference sequence). The CDR3 DNA sequence: TGTGCCAGCAGCTTAGGATTGAGACTCCAAGAGACCCAGTACTTC. This translates into CASSLGLRLQETQYF. The complete variable domain, with remaining parts taken from reference TRBV7-7 and TRBJ2-5, reads GAGVSQSPRYKVTKRGQDVTLRCDPISSHATLYWYQQALGQGPEFLTYFNYEAQPDKSGLPSDRFSAERPEGSISTLTIQRTEQRDSAMYRCASSLGLRLQETQYFGPGTRLLVL.

The chain couples TRBV12-3 or TRBV12-4 to TRBJ2-5; 11 bases fit TRBD2. J lost 5 bases, V lost 8 bases, and 1 base had no gene match. The CDR3 length is 12 residues. The CDR3 region has the DNA TGTGCCAGCCGGACTAGCGGGGAGACCCAGTACTTC. The encoded protein is CASRTSGETQYF.